This T cell receptor (beta chain) was sequenced for a study of cytomegalovirus exposure and HLA in healthy donors. The V and J ends lost 5 bases and 4 bases, in that order; junction bases with no gene match: 9. The V gene's germline CDR1 is MRHNA and CDR2 SNTAGT. The CDR3 totals 16 residues. Study observations and caveats: Earlier analysis found most TCR beta V segments productive about 87% or about 30% of the time.

This PCR relied on a set of 60 Vbeta primers and 13 Jbeta primers. Assay used: immunoSEQ multiplex PCR; TCRdb lists only in-frame clones, some missing. The sample includes fewer than 200,000 clones, 80% to 90% of them seen just once. Comments on this clone: No antigen is known for it.

The sequencing sample was made of PBMCs. This chain uses TRBV6-4 with TRBJ2-5; 11 bases line up with TRBD2. This TCR came from a man aged 25-40 years in good health and CMV-seropositive. CDR3 loop: CASSLTSGSPPETQYF. In nucleotides, the CDR3 is TGTGCCAGCAGTCTTACTAGCGGGAGCCCGCCAGAGACCCAGTACTTC.